The 11 T cell receptor beta chains given below trace back to one sample, sequenced in a study of a mutant IDH1 vaccine in newly diagnosed glioma. Repertoires were generated with immunoSEQ multiplex PCR, while TCRdb's copy carries only in-frame clones and drops some. The table lists tens of thousands of clones, approximately 80% of them singletons, with around 8% in the top ten. These receptors' antigens are unknown. Indicated time point: week 23, last vaccination. It was 300 ug of mutant IDH1 20-mer peptide that made up each vaccine dose, given with topical imiquimod. The sample was PBMCs, taken from a glioma patient whose treatment included an IDH1 peptide vaccine. These receptors were collected from a woman aged 18 to 35 with glioma.

The chain uses TRBV19 and TRBJ1-1; TRBD1 is a possible D gene (5 bases). V was shortened by 3 bases and J by 5 bases, with 13 bases between the two germline ends. The CDR3 covers 14 residues. The germline CDR1 and CDR2 sequences are LNHDA and SQIVND (reference sequence). CDR3 in amino acids: CASSIVPGRTEAFF. CDR3 bases: TGTGCCAGTAGTATTGTGCCAGGGAGGACTGAAGCTTTCTTT. Together with reference TRBV19 and TRBJ1-1, the CDR3 gives the full variable domain: DGGITQSPKYLFRKEGQNVTLSCEQNLNHDAMYWYRQDPGQGLRLIYYSQIVNDFQKGDIAEGYSVSREKKESFPLTVTSAQKNPTAFYLCASSIVPGRTEAFFGQGTRLTVV.

The V gene is TRBV7-2, the J gene TRBJ1-1; D not certain. Germline V gives CDR1 SGHTA, CDR2 FQGNSA. V was shortened by 3 bases and J by 1 base, with 12 bases between the two germline ends. This CDR3 is built from 15 residues. CDR3 loop: CASSFQGRPNTEAFF. CDR3 nucleotide sequence: TGTGCCAGCAGCTTCCAAGGACGTCCGAACACTGAAGCTTTCTTT. The whole variable domain, filled in from reference TRBV7-2 and TRBJ1-1, reads GAGVSQSPSNKVTEKGKDVELRCDPISGHTALYWYRQSLGQGLEFLIYFQGNSAPDKSGLPSDRFSAERTGGSVSTLTIQRTQQEDSAVYLCASSFQGRPNTEAFFGQGTRLTVV.

In its sample, this clone was seen once. The CDR3 DNA sequence: TGCGCCAGCAGCTTAGGTCAGCTTAAATCCTACGAGCAGTACTTC. Residues: CASSLGQLKSYEQYF. The rearrangement uses TRBV5-1 and TRBJ2-7; no firm D call. The germline gives CDR1 SGHRS, CDR2 YFSETQ. The V gene lost 2 bases and the J gene lost 1 base, with 13 bases spanning the gap. The CDR3 consists of 15 residues.

The chain employs TRBV10-3 and TRBJ2-7, with D possibly TRBD1 on 5 matching bases. The CDR3 has 13 residues. V lost 4 bases and J 4 bases, leaving 11 bases between the germline ends. Germline V gene data show CDR1 as ENHRY and CDR2 as SYGVKD. The CDR3 coding sequence is TGTGCCATCAGTGGTGACAGACCTTACGAGCAGTACTTC. Translating it yields CAISGDRPYEQYF.

The chain couples TRBV10-3 to TRBJ1-2; TRBD1 matches at 8 bases. Germline values: CDR1 ENHRY, CDR2 SYGVKD. V lost 8 bases, J lost 4 bases, and 6 bases stayed unmatched. CDR3 length equals 13 residues. This CDR3 is CAIPTGGSYGYTF. The CDR3 coding sequence is TGTGCCATCCCCACAGGGGGAAGCTATGGCTACACCTTC.

The genes are TRBV13 and TRBJ2-7, with D maybe TRBD1 (6 bases). The CDR3 is 16 residues long. Trimming removed 2 bases at V and 2 bases at J, with 16 bases between. CDR1 is PRHDT, CDR2 FYEKMQ, per germline (reference sequence). The CDR3 loop reads CASSLSPSGDTYEQYF. CDR3 coding DNA: TGTGCCAGCAGCTTATCCCCTAGTGGGGACACCTACGAGCAGTACTTC.

The chain combines TRBV27 with TRBJ1-3; D is undetermined. This CDR3 is built from 15 residues. V was pared by 8 bases and J by 0 bases, with 14 bases between. Germline CDR1 and CDR2: MNHEY and SMNVEV (reference sequence). This CDR3 reads CASGSGVFSGNTIYF. The CDR3 nucleotides read TGTGCCAGCGGAAGCGGGGTCTTCTCTGGAAACACCATATATTTT.

The V gene is TRBV5-6, the J gene TRBJ2-3; 8 bases fit TRBD1. There are 15 residues in the CDR3. V lost 4 bases to trimming and J lost 4 bases; unmatched junction nucleotides: 8. Germline-derived CDR1 and CDR2 are SGHDT and YYEEEE. Here the CDR3 reads CASSRQGFNADTQYF. CDR3 nucleotide sequence: TGTGCCAGCAGCCGACAGGGGTTTAATGCAGATACGCAGTATTTT.

This clone was seen just once. The V call is TRBV19, the J call TRBJ1-2, with D possibly TRBD1 on 6 matching bases. V was cut by 3 bases and J by 5 bases, with 19 bases left in between. The CDR3 has 16 residues. Germline loops: CDR1 LNHDA, CDR2 SQIVND (reference sequence). The CDR3 loop reads CASSIPLGAPRYGYTF. The CDR3 DNA is TGTGCCAGTAGTATCCCTCTGGGGGCTCCGAGGTATGGCTACACCTTC.

The chain uses TRBV29-1 and TRBJ2-1; 10 positions match TRBD2. Germline V CDR1 and CDR2: SQVTM, ANQGSEA. The CDR3 loop spans 15 amino acids. The DNA for the CDR3 is TGCACCGGTAGCGGGGGGACTAGCTCCTACAATGAGCAGTTCTTC. It encodes CTGSGGTSSYNEQFF.

This chain joins TRBV5-8 and TRBJ1-5; D ambiguous. Per the germline V gene, CDR1 is SGHTS and CDR2 is YDEGEE. The CDR3 loop spans 13 amino acids. V was trimmed by 4 bases and J by 4 bases, leaving 9 bases between them. Written as DNA, the CDR3 is TGTGCCAGCAGCGCGGACGGGAATCAGCCCCAGCATTTT. Translation: CASSADGNQPQHF.